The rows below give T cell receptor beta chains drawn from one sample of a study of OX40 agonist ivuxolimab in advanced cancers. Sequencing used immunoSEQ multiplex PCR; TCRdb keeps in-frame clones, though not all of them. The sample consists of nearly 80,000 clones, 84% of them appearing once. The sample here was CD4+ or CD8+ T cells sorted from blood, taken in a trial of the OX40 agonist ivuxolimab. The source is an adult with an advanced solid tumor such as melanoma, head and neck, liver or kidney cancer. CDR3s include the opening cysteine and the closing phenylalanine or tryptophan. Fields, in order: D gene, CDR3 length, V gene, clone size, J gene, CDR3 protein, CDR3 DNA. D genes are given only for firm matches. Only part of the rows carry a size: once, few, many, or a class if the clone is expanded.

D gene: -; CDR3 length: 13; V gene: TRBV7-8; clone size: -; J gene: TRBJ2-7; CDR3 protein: CASSLVSDNEQYF; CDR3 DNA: TGTGCCAGCAGCTTAGTAAGCGACAACGAGCAGTACTTC
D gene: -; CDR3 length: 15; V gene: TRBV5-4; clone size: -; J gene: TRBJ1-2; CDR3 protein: CASSPTAQRNYGYTF; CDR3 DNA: TGTGCCAGCAGCCCCACCGCACAGAGGAACTATGGCTACACCTTC
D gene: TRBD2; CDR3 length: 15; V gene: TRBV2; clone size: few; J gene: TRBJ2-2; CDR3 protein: CASSLRLAGYGELFF; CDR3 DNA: TGTGCCAGCAGCCTTAGACTAGCGGGGTACGGGGAGCTGTTTTTT
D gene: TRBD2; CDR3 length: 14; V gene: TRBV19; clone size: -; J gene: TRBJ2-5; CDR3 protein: CASSMTSGGKSRYF; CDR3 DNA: TGTGCCAGTAGTATGACTAGCGGGGGGAAGTCCCGATACTTC
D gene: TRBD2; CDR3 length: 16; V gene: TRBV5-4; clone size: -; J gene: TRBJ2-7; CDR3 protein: CASSPDPSGRNYEQYF; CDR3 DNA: TGTGCCAGCAGCCCAGACCCTAGCGGGAGGAACTACGAGCAGTACTTC
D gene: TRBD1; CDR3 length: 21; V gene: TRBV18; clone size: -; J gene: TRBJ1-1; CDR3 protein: CASSPNNIVGTGGAVNTEAFF; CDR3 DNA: TGTGCCAGCTCCCCGAATAACATTGTGGGGACAGGGGGCGCCGTGAACACTGAAGCTTTCTTT
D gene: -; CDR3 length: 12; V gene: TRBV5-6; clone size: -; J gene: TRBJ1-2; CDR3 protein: CASSLTGTSYTF; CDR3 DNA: TGTGCCAGCAGCTTAACAGGAACTAGCTACACCTTC
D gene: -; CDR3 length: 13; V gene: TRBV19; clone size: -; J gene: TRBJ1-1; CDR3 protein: CASSSSVRAEAFF; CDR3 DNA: TGTGCCAGTAGTTCGAGTGTCCGGGCTGAAGCTTTCTTT
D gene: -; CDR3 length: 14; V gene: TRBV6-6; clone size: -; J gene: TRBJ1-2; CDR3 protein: CASSRDPGTGGYTF; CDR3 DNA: TGTGCCAGCAGTAGGGACCCCGGGACTGGAGGCTACACCTTC
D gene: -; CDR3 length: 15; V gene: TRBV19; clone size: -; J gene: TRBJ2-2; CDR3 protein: CASMPGHPNTGELFF; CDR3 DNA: TGTGCCAGTATGCCGGGACACCCGAACACCGGGGAGCTGTTTTTT
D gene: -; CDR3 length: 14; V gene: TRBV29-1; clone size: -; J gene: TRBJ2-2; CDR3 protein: CSAFNPANTGELFF; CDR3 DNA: TGCAGCGCCTTCAATCCGGCGAACACCGGGGAGCTGTTTTTT
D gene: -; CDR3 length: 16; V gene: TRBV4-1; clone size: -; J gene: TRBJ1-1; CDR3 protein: CASSQDGGIWNTEAFF; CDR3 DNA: TGCGCCAGCAGCCAAGATGGGGGCATATGGAACACTGAAGCTTTCTTT
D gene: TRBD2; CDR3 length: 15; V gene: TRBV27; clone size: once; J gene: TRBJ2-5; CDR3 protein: CASSSGLAGAETQYF; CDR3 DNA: TGTGCCAGCAGTTCGGGACTAGCGGGAGCGGAGACCCAGTACTTC
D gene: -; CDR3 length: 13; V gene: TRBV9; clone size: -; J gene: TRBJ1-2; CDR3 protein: CASSVWGTYGYTF; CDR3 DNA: TGTGCCAGCAGCGTTTGGGGGACCTATGGCTACACCTTC
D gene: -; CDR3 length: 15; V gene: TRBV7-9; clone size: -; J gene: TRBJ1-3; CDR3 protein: CASSLAGGGGNTIYF; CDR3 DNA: TGTGCCAGCAGCTTAGCTGGGGGAGGAGGAAACACCATATATTTT
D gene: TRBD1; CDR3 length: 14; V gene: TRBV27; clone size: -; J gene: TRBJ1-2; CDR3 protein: CASSPWDRNYGYTF; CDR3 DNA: TGTGCCAGCAGTCCCTGGGACAGGAACTATGGCTACACCTTC
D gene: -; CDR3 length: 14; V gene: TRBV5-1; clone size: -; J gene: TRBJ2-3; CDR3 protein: CASSTGTLGDTQYF; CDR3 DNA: TGCGCCAGCAGTACCGGGACACTGGGCGATACGCAGTATTTT
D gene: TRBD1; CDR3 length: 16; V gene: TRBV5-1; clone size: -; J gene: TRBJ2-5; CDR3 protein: CASRSWDGTDGQTQYF; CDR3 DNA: TGCGCCAGCAGGAGTTGGGACGGGACAGATGGGCAGACCCAGTACTTC
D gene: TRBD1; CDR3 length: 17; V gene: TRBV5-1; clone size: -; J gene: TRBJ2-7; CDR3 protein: CASSLGRIGQGNYEQYF; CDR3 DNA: TGCGCCAGCAGCTTGGGGAGGATCGGACAGGGGAACTACGAGCAGTACTTC
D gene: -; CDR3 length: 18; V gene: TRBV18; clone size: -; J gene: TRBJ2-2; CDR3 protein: CASSTTGKGSSGTGELFF; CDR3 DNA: TGTGCCAGCTCAACTACGGGCAAGGGGTCTAGTGGCACCGGGGAGCTGTTTTTT
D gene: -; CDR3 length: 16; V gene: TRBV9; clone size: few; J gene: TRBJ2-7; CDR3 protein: CASSPLSGGDSYEQYF; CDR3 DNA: TGTGCCAGCAGCCCCCTCTCAGGGGGGGACTCCTACGAGCAGTACTTC
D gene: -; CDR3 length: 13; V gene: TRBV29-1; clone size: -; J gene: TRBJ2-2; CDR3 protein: CSVDRSGTGELFF; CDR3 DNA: TGCAGCGTTGACCGGTCCGGGACCGGGGAGCTGTTTTTT
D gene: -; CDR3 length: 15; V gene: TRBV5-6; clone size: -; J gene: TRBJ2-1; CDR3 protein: CASSFLDQGSNEQFF; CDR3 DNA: TGTGCCAGCAGCTTCCTCGACCAGGGTAGTAATGAGCAGTTCTTC
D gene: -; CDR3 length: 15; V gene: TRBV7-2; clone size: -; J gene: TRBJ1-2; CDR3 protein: CASSLRVGANYGYTF; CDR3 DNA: TGTGCCAGCAGCTTAAGGGTAGGGGCCAACTATGGCTACACCTTC
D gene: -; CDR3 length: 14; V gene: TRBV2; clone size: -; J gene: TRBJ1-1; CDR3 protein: CASSVGLLNTEAFF; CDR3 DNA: TGTGCCAGCAGTGTCGGCCTCCTGAACACTGAAGCTTTCTTT
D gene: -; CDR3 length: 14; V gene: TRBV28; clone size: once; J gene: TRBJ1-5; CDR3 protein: CASSIALRDQPQHF; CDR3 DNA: TGTGCCAGCAGCATCGCGTTGAGGGATCAGCCCCAGCATTTT
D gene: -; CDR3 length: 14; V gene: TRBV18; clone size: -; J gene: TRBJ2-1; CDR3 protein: CASSPPIHLLEQFF; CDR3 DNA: TGTGCCAGCTCACCACCTATTCATCTGCTAGAGCAGTTCTTC
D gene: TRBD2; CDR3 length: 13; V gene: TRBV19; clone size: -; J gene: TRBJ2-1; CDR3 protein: CASAGTSGNEQFF; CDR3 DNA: TGTGCCAGTGCCGGGACTAGCGGCAATGAGCAGTTCTTC
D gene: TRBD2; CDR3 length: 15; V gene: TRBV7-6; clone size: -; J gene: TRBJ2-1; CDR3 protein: CASSATSGINNEQFF; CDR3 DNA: TGTGCCAGCAGCGCGACTAGCGGGATCAACAATGAGCAGTTCTTC
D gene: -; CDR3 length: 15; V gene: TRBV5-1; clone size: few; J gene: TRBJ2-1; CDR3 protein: CASRMGGSSYNEQFF; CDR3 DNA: TGCGCCAGCAGGATGGGGGGTAGCTCCTACAATGAGCAGTTCTTC
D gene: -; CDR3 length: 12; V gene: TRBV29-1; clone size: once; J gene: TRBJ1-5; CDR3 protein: CSATESNQPQHF; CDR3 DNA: TGCAGCGCAACAGAGAGCAATCAGCCCCAGCATTTT